A selection of T cell receptor beta chains follows, all from one sample in a study of cytomegalovirus exposure and HLA in healthy donors. Generated by immunoSEQ multiplex PCR, the TCRdb table keeps only in-frame clones and is missing some. The sample includes more than 60,000 clones. The sequencing sample was made of PBMCs. Receptor source: a boy aged 5 to 17 in good health and CMV-seronegative. The CDR3 runs from the conserved cysteine through the conserved F or W. A D gene is named only where the DNA matches it firmly.

j_call,d_call,v_call,cdr3_aa,cdr3_nt
TRBJ1-2,TRBD1,TRBV28,CASSPQGAHGYTF,TGTGCCAGCAGTCCACAGGGGGCGCATGGCTACACCTTC
TRBJ1-1,-,TRBV5-4,CASSLAAGANTEAFF,TGTGCCAGCAGCTTGGCAGCAGGGGCAAACACTGAAGCTTTCTTT
TRBJ2-7,TRBD2,TRBV6-5,CASSYGLAGAGEQYF,TGTGCCAGCAGTTACGGACTAGCGGGAGCCGGGGAGCAGTACTTC
TRBJ2-1,-,TRBV6-5,CASSYGIDGAQNEQFF,TGTGCCAGCAGTTACGGGATTGATGGGGCACAGAATGAGCAGTTCTTC
TRBJ2-7,-,TRBV12-2,CASRLGPAQRGNYEQYF,TGTGCAAGTCGCTTAGGACCGGCGCAGCGGGGGAACTACGAGCAGTACTTC
TRBJ2-7,-,TRBV7-3,CASSLSVGDEQYF,TGTGCCAGCAGCTTATCGGTAGGGGACGAGCAGTACTTC
TRBJ1-6,TRBD1,TRBV9,CASSPRTGKDSPLHF,TGTGCCAGCAGCCCAAGGACAGGGAAAGATTCACCCCTCCACTTT
TRBJ2-7,-,TRBV4-2,CASSQVPVGEEQYF,TGTGCCAGCAGCCAAGTGCCGGTAGGGGAAGAGCAGTACTTC
TRBJ1-1,-,TRBV29-1,CSVGEAGMNTEAFF,TGCAGCGTTGGGGAGGCGGGAATGAACACTGAAGCTTTCTTT
TRBJ1-6,TRBD1,TRBV7-9,CASSNGQGASPLHF,TGTGCCAGCAGTAACGGACAGGGAGCGTCACCCCTCCACTTT
TRBJ2-2,-,TRBV6-4,CASRQTGNTGELFF,TGTGCCAGCAGGCAAACAGGGAACACCGGGGAGCTGTTTTTT
TRBJ1-1,-,TRBV6-5,CASSYLQGREAFF,TGTGCCAGCAGTTACCTACAGGGTCGAGAAGCTTTCTTT
TRBJ2-7,-,TRBV7-9,CASSLAGLIYEQYF,TGTGCCAGCAGCTTAGCGGGACTTATCTACGAGCAGTACTTC
TRBJ1-1,-,TRBV14,CASSRWWPNTEAFF,TGTGCCAGCAGTCGTTGGTGGCCGAACACTGAAGCTTTCTTT